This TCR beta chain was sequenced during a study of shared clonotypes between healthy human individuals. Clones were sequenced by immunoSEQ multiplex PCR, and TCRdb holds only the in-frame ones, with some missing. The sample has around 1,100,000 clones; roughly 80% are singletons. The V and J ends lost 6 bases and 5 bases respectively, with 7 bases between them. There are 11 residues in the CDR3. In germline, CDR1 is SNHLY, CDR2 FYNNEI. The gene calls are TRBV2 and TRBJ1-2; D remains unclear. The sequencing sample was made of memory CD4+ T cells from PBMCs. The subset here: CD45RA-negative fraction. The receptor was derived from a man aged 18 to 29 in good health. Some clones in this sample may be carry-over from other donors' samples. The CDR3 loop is CASRGGYGYTF. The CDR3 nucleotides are TGTGCCAGCAGGGGCGGGTATGGCTACACCTTC.